A selection of T cell receptor beta chains follows, all from one sample in a study of control samples from healthy donors and cancer patients. The protocol was immunoSEQ multiplex PCR, while the TCRdb copy is restricted to in-frame clones and leaves out a portion. The sample contains about 73,000 clones, around 95% of which appear only once. What was sequenced was blood. These receptors were obtained from a middle-aged woman in good health. Both conserved end residues are part of each CDR3. The D gene is left open where the match is weak. Not all rows give a size; the values are once, few, many and, for expanded clones, a class.

V gene	J gene	D gene	clone size	CDR3 DNA	CDR3 protein
TRBV6-1	TRBJ2-1	TRBD2	.	TGTGCCAGCAGTGACACCGTGATAGCGGGAAGCTCCTACAATGAGCAGTTCTTC	CASSDTVIAGSSYNEQFF
TRBV28	TRBJ1-6	.	.	TGTGCCAGCAGTTTGACCGGGGTTGAGTCACCCCTCCACTTT	CASSLTGVESPLHF
TRBV2	TRBJ2-7	.	.	TGTGCCAGCAGTGAAGAAGGGGGAGCCTACGAGCAGTACTTC	CASSEEGGAYEQYF
TRBV11-1	TRBJ2-7	.	.	TGTGCCAGCTGTCCGGGCAGAGACGACGAGCAGTACTTC	CASCPGRDDEQYF
TRBV27	TRBJ2-2	.	.	TGTGCCAGCAGTCCCTATGGTTCGGGGACGCACACCGGGGAGCTGTTTTTT	CASSPYGSGTHTGELFF
TRBV7-8	TRBJ1-2	.	once	TGTGCCAGCAGCTTTTCCGGTGGAGGGGGGACCTATGGCTACACCTTC	CASSFSGGGGTYGYTF
TRBV7-9	TRBJ2-4	.	.	TGTGCCAGCAGCTCCTCCGGGACAGCCAAAAACATTCAGTACTTC	CASSSSGTAKNIQYF
TRBV29-1	TRBJ1-1	.	.	TGCAGCGTTGGAGCTCAGGGCGATGCTTTCTTT	CSVGAQGDAFF
TRBV5-5	TRBJ2-1	TRBD2	.	TGTGCCAGCATTCGGGGAGGGGTAGGCTACAATGAGCAGTTCTTC	CASIRGGVGYNEQFF
TRBV4-1	TRBJ2-5	.	.	TGCGCCAGCAGCCAAGGTCGGGAGACAACCACTAGGGAGACCCAGTACTTC	CASSQGRETTTRETQYF
TRBV19	TRBJ1-4	.	.	TGTGCCAGTAGTTACAAGACAATTCAGGAAAAACTGTTTTTT	CASSYKTIQEKLFF
TRBV18	TRBJ1-2	.	.	TGTGCCAGCTCATCCGGACAGTACAACTATGGCTACACCTTC	CASSSGQYNYGYTF
TRBV2	TRBJ1-1	TRBD1	.	TGTGCCAGCAGGACAGGGGGCGGCGGCACTGAAGCTTTCTTT	CASRTGGGGTEAFF
TRBV24-1	TRBJ1-4	.	.	TGTGCCACCACCGGACAGCTCTGTAATGAAAAACTGTTTTTT	CATTGQLCNEKLFF
TRBV18	TRBJ2-3	.	.	TGTGCCAGCTCACAGGCGGAAGCAGATACGCAGTATTTT	CASSQAEADTQYF
TRBV21-1	TRBJ2-4	.	.	TGTGCCAGCAGCAAAATTGAGGTGGTCAAAAACATTCAGTACTTC	CASSKIEVVKNIQYF
TRBV19	TRBJ2-7	TRBD1	.	TGTGCCAGTACCCCCGGGACAGGTGCCTACGAGCAGTACTTC	CASTPGTGAYEQYF
TRBV6-4	TRBJ2-3	TRBD2	.	TGTGCCAGCAGTGAGAGCCCGAGCGGGGGCACAGATACGCAGTATTTT	CASSESPSGGTDTQYF
TRBV6-5	TRBJ2-1	.	.	TGTGCCAGCACTTCCGGGTGGAACGAGCAGTTCTTC	CASTSGWNEQFF
TRBV9	TRBJ2-3	.	.	TGTGCCAGCAGCGTAGCGAGCGGACACACAGATACGCAGTATTTT	CASSVASGHTDTQYF
TRBV24-1	TRBJ2-5	TRBD1	.	TGTGCCACCAGTACCGGACAGGGTCTCCAAGAGACCCAGTACTTC	CATSTGQGLQETQYF
TRBV19	TRBJ1-2	.	.	TGTGCCAGTAGCCTCTGGGGGGGTTATGGCTACACCTTC	CASSLWGGYGYTF
TRBV7-2	TRBJ1-5	.	.	TGTGCCAGCAGCTTAGATGTCGGAGGGGTTGGCAATCAGCCCCAGCATTTT	CASSLDVGGVGNQPQHF
TRBV2	TRBJ2-3	TRBD2	once	TGTGCCAGCATTGGGACTAGCGGAGGAACTAGCACAGATACGCAGTATTTT	CASIGTSGGTSTDTQYF
TRBV19	TRBJ2-7	TRBD2	.	TGTGCCAGTAGAGCGGGGGTCGAGCAGTACTTC	CASRAGVEQYF
TRBV11-3	TRBJ2-2	.	.	TGTGCCAGCAGCTCCAGGGGCACCGGGGAGCTGTTTTTT	CASSSRGTGELFF
TRBV5-8	TRBJ1-2	.	.	TGTGCCAGCAGCTCGGACAGCAAGGGTCTCTACACCTTC	CASSSDSKGLYTF
TRBV11-3	TRBJ2-7	.	.	TGTGCCAGCAGCTCAAACCACGGCTACGAGCAGTACTTC	CASSSNHGYEQYF
TRBV10-1	TRBJ2-5	.	.	TGCGCCAGCAGTGAGGAGGGCAACCAAGAGACCCAGTACTTC	CASSEEGNQETQYF
TRBV10-3	TRBJ1-1	.	.	TGTGCCATCAGTGTGTCGGCCCCGAACACTGAAGCTTTCTTT	CAISVSAPNTEAFF
TRBV6-5	TRBJ2-1	TRBD2	.	TGTGCCAGCAGTCCTAGCGGGGGGGCCGGTAATGAGCAGTTCTTC	CASSPSGGAGNEQFF
TRBV4-2	TRBJ2-2	.	.	TGTGCCAGCAGCCAAGATCGTGGATCCGGGGAGCTGTTTTTT	CASSQDRGSGELFF
TRBV12-1	TRBJ2-7	.	once	TGTGCCAGCAGCACGTCAACAGGGGAAGGGAGCTCCTACGAGCAGTACTTC	CASSTSTGEGSSYEQYF
TRBV3-1/TRBV3-2	TRBJ2-7	.	.	TGTGCCAGCAGCCGAAAAGCTGCGGGACTTAGCTCCTACGAGCAGTACTTC	CASSRKAAGLSSYEQYF
TRBV2	TRBJ2-1	TRBD2	.	TGTGCCAGCGGGGTCCGCGGGGGGGCCGATGAGCAGTTCTTC	CASGVRGGADEQFF